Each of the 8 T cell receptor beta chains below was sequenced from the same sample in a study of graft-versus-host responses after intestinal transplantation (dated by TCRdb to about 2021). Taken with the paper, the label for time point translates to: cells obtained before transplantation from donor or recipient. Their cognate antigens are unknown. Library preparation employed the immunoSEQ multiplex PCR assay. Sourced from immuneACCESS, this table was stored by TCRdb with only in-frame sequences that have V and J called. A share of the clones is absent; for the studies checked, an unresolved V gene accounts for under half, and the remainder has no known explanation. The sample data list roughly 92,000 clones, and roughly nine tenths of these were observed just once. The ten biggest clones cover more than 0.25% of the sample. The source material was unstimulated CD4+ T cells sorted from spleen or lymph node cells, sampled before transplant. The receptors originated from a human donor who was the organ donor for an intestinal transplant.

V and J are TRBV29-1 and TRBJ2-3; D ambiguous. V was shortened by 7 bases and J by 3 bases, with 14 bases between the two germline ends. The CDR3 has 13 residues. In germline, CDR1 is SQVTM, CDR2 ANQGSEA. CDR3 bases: TGCAGCGCCAACCCGACTTTGACAGATACGCAGTATTTT. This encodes CSANPTLTDTQYF.

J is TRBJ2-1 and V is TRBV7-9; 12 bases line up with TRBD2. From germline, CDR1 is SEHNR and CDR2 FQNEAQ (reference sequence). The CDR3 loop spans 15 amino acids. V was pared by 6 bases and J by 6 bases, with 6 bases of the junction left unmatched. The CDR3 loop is CASSLTSGGTNEQFF. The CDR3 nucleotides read TGTGCCAGCAGTCTAACTAGCGGGGGGACCAATGAGCAGTTCTTC.

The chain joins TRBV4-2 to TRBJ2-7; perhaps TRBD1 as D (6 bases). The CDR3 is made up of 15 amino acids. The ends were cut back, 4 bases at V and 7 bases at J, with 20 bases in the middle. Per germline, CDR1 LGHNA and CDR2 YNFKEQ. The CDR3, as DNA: TGTGCCAGCAGCCGGATAGGGGGAAGGTTTGAGGAGCAGTACTTC. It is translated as CASSRIGGRFEEQYF.

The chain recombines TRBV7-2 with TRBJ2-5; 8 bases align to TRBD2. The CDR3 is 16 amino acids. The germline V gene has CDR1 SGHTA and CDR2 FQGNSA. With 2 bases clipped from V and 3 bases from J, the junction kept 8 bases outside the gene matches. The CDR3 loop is CASSLRVAGFKETQYF. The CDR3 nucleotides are TGTGCCAGCAGCTTACGAGTAGCGGGGTTTAAAGAGACCCAGTACTTC.

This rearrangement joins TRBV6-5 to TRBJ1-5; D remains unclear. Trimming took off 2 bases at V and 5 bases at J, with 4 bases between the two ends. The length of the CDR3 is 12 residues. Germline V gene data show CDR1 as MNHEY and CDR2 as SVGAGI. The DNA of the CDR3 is TGTGCCAGCAGTTACCTTTATCAGCCCCAGCATTTT. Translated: CASSYLYQPQHF.

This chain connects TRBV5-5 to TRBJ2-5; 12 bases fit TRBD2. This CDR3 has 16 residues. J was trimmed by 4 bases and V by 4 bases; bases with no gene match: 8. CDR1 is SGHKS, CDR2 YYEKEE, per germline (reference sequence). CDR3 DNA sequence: TGTGCCAGCAGCCGGGGACTAGCGGGTCTGGGAGAGACCCAGTACTTC. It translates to CASSRGLAGLGETQYF.

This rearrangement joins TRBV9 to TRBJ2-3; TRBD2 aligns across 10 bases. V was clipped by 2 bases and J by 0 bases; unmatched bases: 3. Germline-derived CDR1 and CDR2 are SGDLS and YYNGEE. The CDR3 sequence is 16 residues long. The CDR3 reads CASSVTSGSSTDTQYF. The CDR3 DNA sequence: TGTGCCAGCAGCGTGACTAGCGGGTCTAGCACAGATACGCAGTATTTT. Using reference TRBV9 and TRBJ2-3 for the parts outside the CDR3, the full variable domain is DSGVTQTPKHLITATGQRVTLRCSPRSGDLSVYWYQQSLDQGLQFLIQYYNGEERAKGNILERFSAQQFPDLHSELNLSSLELGDSALYFCASSVTSGSSTDTQYFGPGTRLTVL.

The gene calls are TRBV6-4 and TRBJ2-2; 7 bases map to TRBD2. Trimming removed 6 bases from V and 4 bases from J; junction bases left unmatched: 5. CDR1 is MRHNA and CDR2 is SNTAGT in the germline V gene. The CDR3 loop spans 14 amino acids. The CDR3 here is CASSREVGTGELFF. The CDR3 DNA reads TGTGCCAGCAGCCGGGAGGTGGGCACCGGGGAGCTGTTTTTT.